This is a list of T cell receptor beta chains from one sample in a study of blood T cell repertoires in COVID-19. TCRdb's copy holds only in-frame clones and misses some; the assay was immunoSEQ multiplex PCR. The sample records more than 90,000 clones, 85% being singletons. Material: peripheral blood. These receptors were taken from a man older than 75 with acute or convalescent COVID-19. Each CDR3 is given with its conserved first and last residue. The D gene is left open where the match is weak. Only some rows state a clone size, as once, few, many or a class for expanded clones.

>NA|TRBD1|TRBV19|TRBJ2-4
TGTGCCAGTAGTATGACAGGGGGCGCTAAAAACATTCAGTACTTC
CASSMTGGAKNIQYF
>NA|NA|TRBV28|TRBJ2-2
TGTGCCAGCAGTCCATCTCAAGCTAGCAGAGTCGGGGAGCTGTTTTTT
CASSPSQASRVGELFF
>many|TRBD1|TRBV4-2|TRBJ1-3
TGTGCCAGCAGCCAAGATCGGACAGGGGGCTCTGGAAACACCATATATTTT
CASSQDRTGGSGNTIYF
>NA|TRBD1|TRBV18|TRBJ1-1
TGTGCCAGCTCATCAACAGGGGTCACTGAAGCTTTCTTT
CASSSTGVTEAFF
>NA|TRBD1|TRBV9|TRBJ1-1
TGTGCCAGCAGCAACATTCCGGGACAGGGGGAAGCTTTCTTT
CASSNIPGQGEAFF
>NA|NA|TRBV28|TRBJ1-4
TGTGCCAGCCTCGGGAGGGACGAAAAACTGTTTTTT
CASLGRDEKLFF
>few|TRBD1|TRBV19|TRBJ1-5
TGTGCCAGTAGGGGACAGGGGCAAAATCAGCCCCAGCATTTT
CASRGQGQNQPQHF
>once|TRBD2|TRBV5-5|TRBJ2-5
TGTGCCAGCAGCTCGGGACTAGCGGGAAGTACAGAGACCCAGTACTTC
CASSSGLAGSTETQYF
>NA|NA|TRBV30|TRBJ2-3
TGTGCTGGTCGGTTTCTCCAGCGAGCCAGCACAGATACGCAGTATTTT
CAGRFLQRASTDTQYF
>NA|TRBD1|TRBV2|TRBJ2-7
TGTGCCAGCAACAGGGGGTTTATCTACGAGCAGTACTTC
CASNRGFIYEQYF
>NA|TRBD1|TRBV5-4|TRBJ1-1
TGTGCCAGCAGCCCGGGACAGGGAAAGATGAACACTGAAGCTTTCTTT
CASSPGQGKMNTEAFF
>NA|NA|TRBV30|TRBJ2-3
TGTGCCTGGAGTCCTCAGCGGGATACGCAGTATTTT
CAWSPQRDTQYF
>NA|TRBD1|TRBV5-1|TRBJ1-3
TGCGCCAGCAGCTTGGAGGGACAGGGTAGTGGAAACACCATATATTTT
CASSLEGQGSGNTIYF
>NA|NA|TRBV6-5|TRBJ1-1
TGTGCCAGCAGTTACTACGGACAGTATGAAGCTTTCTTT
CASSYYGQYEAFF
>NA|TRBD2|TRBV15|TRBJ2-1
TGTGCCACCAGGAATCGAATAGCGGGAGGTCCCAATGAGCAGTTCTTC
CATRNRIAGGPNEQFF
>NA|NA|TRBV28|TRBJ2-7
TGTGCCAGCAGTTTGATAGGGGAGGCATCCTACGAGCAGTACTTC
CASSLIGEASYEQYF
>once|TRBD1|TRBV28|TRBJ1-5
TGTGCCAGCAGTTTACAGGGGGCAGTTCAGCCCCAGCATTTT
CASSLQGAVQPQHF
>NA|TRBD1|TRBV5-1|TRBJ1-1
TGCGCCAGCAGCTTGGACAGGGGGCGAACTGAAGCTTTCTTT
CASSLDRGRTEAFF
>NA|NA|TRBV4-3|TRBJ2-1
TGCGCCAGCAGCCAAGACCCAGCGCCGAGCTCCTACAATGAGCAGTTCTTC
CASSQDPAPSSYNEQFF
>NA|NA|TRBV7-8|TRBJ1-3
TGTGCCAGCAGCCTTCATGGAAACACCATATATTTT
CASSLHGNTIYF
>NA|NA|TRBV18|TRBJ2-5
TGTGCCAGCTCACCTCCGGTAGAGACCCAGTACTTC
CASSPPVETQYF
>NA|TRBD2|TRBV6-2/TRBV6-3|TRBJ2-3
TGTGCCAGCAGTTTCCGGGGTTCACTCCTGACTAGCGGGAGAGCAGATACGCAGTATTTT
CASSFRGSLLTSGRADTQYF
>NA|NA|TRBV19|TRBJ1-1
TGTGCCAGTAGTGCACAGGGATTTGAATCGATGAACACTGAAGCTTTCTTT
CASSAQGFESMNTEAFF
>NA|NA|TRBV7-2|TRBJ2-7
TGTGCCAGCAGCTTCTCAGGGATCTACGAGCAGTACTTC
CASSFSGIYEQYF
>NA|TRBD1|TRBV11-2|TRBJ2-1
TGTGCCAGCAGCTTCGGGGGCGGGACAGGGAGGCACAATGAGCAGTTCTTC
CASSFGGGTGRHNEQFF
>NA|NA|TRBV27|TRBJ1-1
TGTGCCAGCCGCTATGAACCGAACACTGAAGCTTTCTTT
CASRYEPNTEAFF
>NA|TRBD2|TRBV28|TRBJ2-3
TGTGCCAGCAGTTTAAGGTCTAGCGGGCTAGGGGCAGATACGCAGTATTTT
CASSLRSSGLGADTQYF
>NA|NA|TRBV20-1|TRBJ2-2
TGCAGTGCTAGTGGGCAGGGTGGCACCGGGGAGCTGTTTTTT
CSASGQGGTGELFF
>NA|TRBD1|TRBV19|TRBJ1-2
TGTGCCAGTAGTCCCACGACAGGGACTAACTATGGCTACACCTTC
CASSPTTGTNYGYTF
>few|TRBD1|TRBV9|TRBJ2-3
TGTGCCAGCACCGGACAGGGTCGCCCGATGGATACGCAGTATTTT
CASTGQGRPMDTQYF
>NA|TRBD2|TRBV3-1/TRBV3-2|TRBJ2-4
TGTGCCAGCAGCCAAGCGGGGACTAGGGGAAACATTCAGTACTTC
CASSQAGTRGNIQYF
>NA|NA|TRBV4-2|TRBJ1-6
TGTGCCAGCAGCCAAGAGACATCTTATAATTCACCCCTCCACTTT
CASSQETSYNSPLHF
>NA|TRBD2|TRBV27|TRBJ2-1
TGTGCCAGCAGTTTACCTTTAGCGGGAGGGCTAGAGAGAGAGCAGTTCTTC
CASSLPLAGGLEREQFF
>NA|TRBD2|TRBV7-3|TRBJ2-1
TGTGCCAGCAGCAGAAGAGGGGAGAGCGGGAGGGACCTCTATGGGGCTTACAATGAGCAGTTCTTC
CASSRRGESGRDLYGAYNEQFF
>NA|NA|TRBV10-3|TRBJ2-7
TGTGCCATCAGTGAGCAGGGTACCTACGAGCAGTACTTC
CAISEQGTYEQYF
>NA|NA|TRBV28|TRBJ1-5
TGTGCCAGCAGTTTAATCCAGACTGGTAATCAGCCCCAGCATTTT
CASSLIQTGNQPQHF
>NA|NA|TRBV5-6|TRBJ2-7
TGTGCCAGCACCGGGCCCCCTGACAGGTCCAATTCCTACGAGCAGTACTTC
CASTGPPDRSNSYEQYF
>NA|NA|TRBV10-1|TRBJ2-1
TGCGCCAGCAGTTCGAGCGGAACTCGGGCCAATGAGCAGTTCTTC
CASSSSGTRANEQFF
>NA|NA|TRBV11-2|TRBJ2-2
TGTGCCAGCAGCTTAGTCCGGCGGGGAAACACCGGGGAGCTGTTTTTT
CASSLVRRGNTGELFF
>NA|NA|TRBV6-5|TRBJ1-4
TGTGCCAGCAGTTACTCATGGGGCACTAATGAAAAACTGTTTTTT
CASSYSWGTNEKLFF
>NA|NA|TRBV28|TRBJ2-1
TGTGCCAGCAAGAGGCCATCTAACAATGAGCAGTTCTTC
CASKRPSNNEQFF
>NA|NA|TRBV24-1|TRBJ1-2
TGTGCCACCAGTGATCCCGACAGGCATACCTTCTATGGCTACACCTTC
CATSDPDRHTFYGYTF
>NA|TRBD1|TRBV29-1|TRBJ2-7
TGCAGCGCCCGTACGGACAGGGGCCACGAGCAGTACTTC
CSARTDRGHEQYF
>NA|TRBD2|TRBV27|TRBJ2-1
TGTGCCAGCAGCCGCATAAGGTCAGCGGGAGCGTTCAATGAGCAGTTCTTC
CASSRIRSAGAFNEQFF
>NA|NA|TRBV30|TRBJ2-1
TGTGCCTGGAACCGGGGTGGGCTATATGAGCAGTTCTTC
CAWNRGGLYEQFF
>NA|TRBD2|TRBV6-6|TRBJ2-7
TGTGCCAGCAGTTACGCTAGCGGGAGCTACGAGCAGTACTTC
CASSYASGSYEQYF
>NA|NA|TRBV15|TRBJ2-5
TGTGCCACCAGCAGAGGGCCAACCCAAGGGGGAGTGACCCAGTACTTC
CATSRGPTQGGVTQYF
>NA|TRBD1|TRBV28|TRBJ2-7
TGTGCCAGCAGGGACAGGGGGCGCCCCTCCGAGCAGTACTTC
CASRDRGRPSEQYF
>NA|TRBD1|TRBV5-4|TRBJ1-2
TGTGCCAGCAGCCCTGGGACAGATCATGACTATGGCTACACCTTC
CASSPGTDHDYGYTF